The 7 T cell receptor beta chains reported below all come from one sample, sequenced in a study of cytomegalovirus exposure and HLA in healthy donors. A multiplex PCR was run with 60 Vbeta primers and 13 Jbeta primers. Sequenced by immunoSEQ multiplex PCR; TCRdb stores in-frame clones only, minus some. This table holds about 110,000 clones, roughly an eighth found once. Specimen: PBMCs. The receptors shown here come from a man aged 35-49 years in good health and CMV-seropositive.

The rearrangement uses TRBV6-6 and TRBJ2-1; maybe TRBD2 (6 bases). V lost 5 bases to trimming and J lost 13 bases, with 18 bases between them. Germline V gene sequence: CDR1 MNHNY, CDR2 SVGAGI (reference sequence). CDR3 length equals 13 residues. CDR3 amino acids: CASSRGGALAQFF. DNA for the CDR3: TGTGCCAGCAGTAGGGGCGGGGCTCTCGCACAGTTCTTC.

The rearrangement uses TRBV28 and TRBJ1-2; possible D gene TRBD1, 5 bases. This CDR3 contains 13 residues. V was pared by 5 bases and J by 3 bases, with 10 bases between. The V gene's germline CDR1 is MDHEN and CDR2 SYDVKM. For the CDR3, the DNA is TGTGCCAGCAGTGAAGGGGCCGACTATGGCTACACCTTC. This encodes CASSEGADYGYTF.

This clone came up many times. V is TRBV7-3 and J is TRBJ2-3; 10 bases are shared with TRBD2. Germline assignment: CDR1 SGHTA and CDR2 FQGTGA. Trimming removed 6 bases from V and 1 base from J; junction bases left unmatched: 4. The CDR3 runs 15 residues. The CDR3: CASSRTSGGTDTQYF. CDR3 nucleotide sequence: TGTGCCAGCAGTCGGACTAGCGGTGGCACAGATACGCAGTATTTT.

V gene TRBV9 combines with J gene TRBJ1-2; the D is unclear. V was shortened by 4 bases and J by 8 bases, with 15 bases between the two germline ends. The CDR3 has 13 residues. Germline CDR1 SGDLS, CDR2 YYNGEE. CDR3 region: CASSTTLRRGYTF. The CDR3 region has the DNA TGTGCCAGCAGCACGACCCTGCGGCGAGGCTACACCTTC.

This chain uses TRBV25-1 with TRBJ1-2; a weak D match, TRBD1 (6 bases). Trimming took off 4 bases at V and 4 bases at J, with 10 bases between the two ends. The CDR3 is 13 amino acids. Germline CDR1 and CDR2: MGHDK and SYGVNS. The CDR3 DNA reads TGTGCCAGCAGTGTAACAGGGATCTATGGCTACACCTTC. Translation: CASSVTGIYGYTF.

This clone was seen only a few times. The gene calls are TRBV10-3 and TRBJ1-1, with a weak D call TRBD1 (5 bases). The CDR3 runs to 15 residues. Germline V gene sequence: CDR1 ENHRY, CDR2 SYGVKD. V was trimmed by 0 bases and J by 4 bases, leaving 12 bases between them. CDR3 amino acids: CAISESGVLVTEAFF. The DNA of the CDR3 is TGTGCCATCAGTGAGTCAGGGGTGTTGGTCACTGAAGCTTTCTTT.

The chain is built from TRBV10-3 and TRBJ1-1; a possible D gene is TRBD1 (6 bases). Trimming removed 6 bases from V and 7 bases from J, with 12 bases in between. This CDR3 region has 12 residues. Germline V CDR1 and CDR2: ENHRY, SYGVKD. The chain's CDR3 is CAIRGGGDEAFF. The CDR3 DNA follows: TGTGCCATCAGGGGAGGGGGTGATGAAGCTTTCTTT.